This T cell receptor beta chain was captured by sequencing in a study of blood T cell repertoires in COVID-19. Across the study: Samples came from the United States, Italy and Spain, spanning acute and convalescent COVID-19. Sample material is recorded as cDNA or gDNA derived from T cells, B-cell-depleted T cells, or PBMCs.

Methods used by the authors: Reference gene primer amplification gave estimated nucleated cell counts. Here immunoSEQ multiplex PCR was the method, and the copy in TCRdb shows in-frame clones only, minus some. V, J and clone size are those of that table, while D and trimming were read from the DNA. The table has approximately 190,000 clones, approximately 84% seen once. Germline V gene sequence: CDR1 MNHNS, CDR2 SASEGT. Trimming took 3 bases from V and 5 from J; bases not matched to a gene: 3. The CDR3 loop spans 14 amino acids. This clone showed up just a few times. Input material: peripheral blood. This rearrangement joins TRBV6-1 to TRBJ1-2; 10 nucleotides line up with TRBD1. This TCR was recovered from a human donor with acute or convalescent COVID-19. The donor label of this sample is uncertain. The CDR3 coding sequence is TGTGCCAGCAGTGATCCGGGACAGGGGTATGGCTACACCTTC. It translates to CASSDPGQGYGYTF.